The T cell receptor beta chain described here comes from a study of T cells in Graves' hyperthyroidism and ophthalmopathy. Findings of the study overall: The model made its ophthalmopathy prediction, and onset followed a median 6.5 months later. Ophthalmopathy cases were set apart from stable hyperthyroidism by a 13 V-J model.

Amplified TCR beta CDR3 regions came from RNA transcripts. Primed by the HTBI set, a first-round RT-PCR was run on the TCR CDR3. TCRdb reprocessed the multiplex PCR reads with MiXCR, giving one entry per CDR3 protein. This sample carries under 300,000 distinct CDR3 sequences, 13% of them seen once, and the ten largest clones take around 7.9%. Ten or more counts support this clonotype. What it binds is not known. Hyperthyroidism, newly diagnosed and lasting under 2 months, affected patients aged 18 to 65. Fresh 10 ml peripheral blood yielded PBMCs. The sequence was collected from a woman aged 30 to 39 with Graves' hyperthyroidism that later progressed to Graves' ophthalmopathy. Material: blood.

CDR3 sequence: CASSLGWEGAPEAFF. The DNA of the CDR3 is TGTGCCAGCAGCTTAGGATGGGAGGGGGCGCCTGAAGCTTTCTTT. This chain connects TRBV7-2 to TRBJ1-1; 7 bases align to TRBD1. Per the germline V gene, CDR1 is SGHTA and CDR2 is FQGNSA. J lost 6 bases, V lost 1 base, and 8 bases had no gene match. The CDR3 has 15 amino acids.